This section outlines one TCR beta chain sequence together with its context. Its antigen is as yet unknown. This entry comes from a study of T cell responses to AZD1222 COVID-19 vaccine. Study-wide results and caveats: Nearly half of spike-specific TCRs reportedly target unmutated variant regions. Only a handful of individuals given AZD1222 were seropositive at baseline.

Trimming cost V 4 bases and J 2 bases, with 13 bases left between them. This CDR3 comprises 15 residues. In germline, CDR1 is SGHKS, CDR2 YYEKEE (reference sequence). The method was immunoSEQ multiplex PCR; TCRdb's version includes in-frame clones alone and lacks a portion of them. Found here are over 75,000 clones, more than 80% of them singletons; the top ten hold about 2.4%. This sequence was found in an adult who received the AZD1222 COVID-19 vaccine. This chain links TRBV5-5 with TRBJ1-5; maybe TRBD1 (5 bases). Material: peripheral blood, obtained 28 days after the second AZD1222 dose. CDR3 DNA sequence: TGTGCCAGCAGCCAAGAATCGGGGGGCAATCAGCCCCAGCATTTT. It codes for CASSQESGGNQPQHF.